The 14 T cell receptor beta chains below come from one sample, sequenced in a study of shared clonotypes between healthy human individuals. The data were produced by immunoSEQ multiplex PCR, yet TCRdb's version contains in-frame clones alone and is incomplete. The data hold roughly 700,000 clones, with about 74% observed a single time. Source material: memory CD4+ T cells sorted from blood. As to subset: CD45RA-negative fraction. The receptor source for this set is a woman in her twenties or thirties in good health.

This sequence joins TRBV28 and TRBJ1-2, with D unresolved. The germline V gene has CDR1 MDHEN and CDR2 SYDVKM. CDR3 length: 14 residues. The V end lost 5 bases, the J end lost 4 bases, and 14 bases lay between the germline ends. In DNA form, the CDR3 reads TGTGCCAGCAGTCGATCCTGGCAGACCTATGGCTACACCTTC. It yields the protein CASSRSWQTYGYTF.

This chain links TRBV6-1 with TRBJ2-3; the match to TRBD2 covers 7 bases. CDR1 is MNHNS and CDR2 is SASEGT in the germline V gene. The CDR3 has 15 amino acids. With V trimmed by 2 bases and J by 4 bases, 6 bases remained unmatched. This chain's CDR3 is CASSEMAGAADTQYF. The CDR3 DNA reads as TGTGCCAGCAGTGAAATGGCGGGAGCTGCAGATACGCAGTATTTT.

In DNA form, the CDR3 reads TGTGCCAGCAGCTTTTATAGCGGGAGAGAGACCCAGTACTTC. Residues: CASSFYSGRETQYF. The chain has TRBV7-6 and TRBJ2-5, with 9 bases that match TRBD2. The CDR3 is made up of 14 amino acids. Trimming removed 3 bases from V and 4 bases from J; junction bases left unmatched: 3. Germline values: CDR1 SGHVS, CDR2 FNYEAQ. The entire variable domain, with the rest obtained from reference TRBV7-6 and TRBJ2-5, is as follows: GAGVSQSPRYKVTKRGQDVALRCDPISGHVSLYWYRQALGQGPEFLTYFNYEAQQDKSGLPNDRFSAERPEGSISTLTIQRTEQRDSAMYRCASSFYSGRETQYFGPGTRLLVL.

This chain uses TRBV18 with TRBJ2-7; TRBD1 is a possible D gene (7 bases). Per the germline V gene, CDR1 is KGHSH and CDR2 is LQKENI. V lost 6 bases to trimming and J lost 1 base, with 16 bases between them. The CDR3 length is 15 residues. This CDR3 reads CASSPTGDWSYEQYF. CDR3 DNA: TGTGCCAGCTCGCCCACAGGGGACTGGTCCTACGAGCAGTACTTC.

This chain's CDR3 is CASTFLGYNEQFF. The CDR3 coding sequence is TGTGCCAGCACATTCCTGGGATACAATGAGCAGTTCTTC. The chain employs TRBV2 and TRBJ2-1; D uncertain. Trimming left V 7 bases short and J 4 bases short, with 11 bases between. CDR3 length: 13 amino acids. CDR1 is SNHLY, CDR2 FYNNEI, per germline.

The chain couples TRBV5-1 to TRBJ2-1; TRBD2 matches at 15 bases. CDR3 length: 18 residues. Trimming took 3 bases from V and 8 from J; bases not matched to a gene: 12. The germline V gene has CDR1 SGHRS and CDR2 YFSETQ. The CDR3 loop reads CASSSWGLAGGKSDEQFF. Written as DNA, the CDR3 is TGCGCCAGCAGCTCTTGGGGACTAGCGGGAGGTAAAAGCGATGAGCAGTTCTTC.

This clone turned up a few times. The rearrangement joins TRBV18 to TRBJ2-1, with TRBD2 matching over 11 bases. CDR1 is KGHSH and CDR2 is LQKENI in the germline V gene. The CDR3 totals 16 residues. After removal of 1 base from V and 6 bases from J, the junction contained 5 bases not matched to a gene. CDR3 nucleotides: TGTGCCAGCTCACCACGATCACTAGCGGGAGCCAATGAGCAGTTCTTC. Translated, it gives CASSPRSLAGANEQFF.

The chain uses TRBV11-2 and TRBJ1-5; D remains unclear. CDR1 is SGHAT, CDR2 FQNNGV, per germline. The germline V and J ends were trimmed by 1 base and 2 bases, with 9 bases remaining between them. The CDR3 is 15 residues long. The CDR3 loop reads CASSLAGSRNQPQHF. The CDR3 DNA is TGTGCCAGCAGCTTAGCAGGTTCTCGCAATCAGCCCCAGCATTTT.

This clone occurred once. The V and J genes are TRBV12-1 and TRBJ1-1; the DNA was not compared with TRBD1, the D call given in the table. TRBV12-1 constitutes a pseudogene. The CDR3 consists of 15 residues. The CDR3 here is CASSQYGLTGPEAFF. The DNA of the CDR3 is TGTGCCAGCAGCCAGTACGGGCTTACAGGTCCCGAAGCTTTCTTT.

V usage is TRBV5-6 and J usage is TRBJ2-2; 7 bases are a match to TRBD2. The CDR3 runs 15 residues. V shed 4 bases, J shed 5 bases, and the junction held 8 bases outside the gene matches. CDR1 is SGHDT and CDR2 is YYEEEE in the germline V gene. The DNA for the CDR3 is TGTGCCAGCAGCCGCTCGGGGGGAAGGACCGGGGAGCTGTTTTTT. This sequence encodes CASSRSGGRTGELFF.

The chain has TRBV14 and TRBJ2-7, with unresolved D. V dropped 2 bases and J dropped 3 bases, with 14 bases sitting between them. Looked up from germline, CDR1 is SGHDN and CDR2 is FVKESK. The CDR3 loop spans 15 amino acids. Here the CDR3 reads CASSQTTSFDYEQYF. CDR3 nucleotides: TGTGCCAGCAGCCAAACGACATCCTTTGACTACGAGCAGTACTTC. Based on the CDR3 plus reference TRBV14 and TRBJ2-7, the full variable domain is EAGVTQFPSHSVIEKGQTVTLRCDPISGHDNLYWYRRVMGKEIKFLLHFVKESKQDESGMPNNRFLAERTGGTYSTLKVQPAELEDSGVYFCASSQTTSFDYEQYFGPGTRLTVT.

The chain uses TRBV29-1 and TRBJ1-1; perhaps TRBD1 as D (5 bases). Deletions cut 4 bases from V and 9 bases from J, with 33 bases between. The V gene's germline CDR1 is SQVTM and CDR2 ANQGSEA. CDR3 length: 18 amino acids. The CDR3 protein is CSVVYGGVRGEGRGKAFF. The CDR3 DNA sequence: TGCAGCGTTGTGTACGGTGGGGTTAGAGGTGAGGGGCGGGGCAAAGCTTTCTTT.

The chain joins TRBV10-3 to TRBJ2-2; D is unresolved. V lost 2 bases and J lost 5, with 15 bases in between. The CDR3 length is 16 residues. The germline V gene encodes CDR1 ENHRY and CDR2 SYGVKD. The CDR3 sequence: CAISEQVAGSTGELFF. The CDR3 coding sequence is TGTGCCATCAGTGAGCAGGTAGCCGGGTCAACCGGGGAGCTGTTTTTT.

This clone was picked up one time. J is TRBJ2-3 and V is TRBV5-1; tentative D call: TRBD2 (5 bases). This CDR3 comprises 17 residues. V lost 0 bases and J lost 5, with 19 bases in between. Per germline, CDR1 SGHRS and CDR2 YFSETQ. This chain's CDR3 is CASSLAPGLAMGDTQYF. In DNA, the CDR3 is TGCGCCAGCAGCTTGGCCCCCGGGCTAGCCATGGGAGATACGCAGTATTTT.